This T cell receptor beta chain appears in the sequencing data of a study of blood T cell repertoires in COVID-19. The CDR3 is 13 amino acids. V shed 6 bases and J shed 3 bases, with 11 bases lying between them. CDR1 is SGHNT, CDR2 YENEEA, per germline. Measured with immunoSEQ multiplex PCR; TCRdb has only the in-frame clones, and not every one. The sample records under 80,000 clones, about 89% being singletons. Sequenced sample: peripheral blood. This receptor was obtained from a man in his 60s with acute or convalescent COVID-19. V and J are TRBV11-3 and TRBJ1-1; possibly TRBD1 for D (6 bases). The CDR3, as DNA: TGTGCCAGCAGTCTACAGGGAGACACTGAAGCTTTCTTT. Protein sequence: CASSLQGDTEAFF.